The clone carrying this TCR beta chain was counted many times. Trimming left V 5 bases short and J 3 bases short, with 11 bases between. The CDR3 runs to 14 residues. CDR1 is MNHEY and CDR2 is SVGAGI in the germline V gene. Over 190 million TCR-beta sequences, together covering 15-18 subjects, were produced by every individual sequencing run that was carried out. TCRdb recomputed calls from the 5' RACE reads with MiXCR, one row per CDR3 protein. The sample has some 120,000 distinct CDR3 sequences, roughly 3.1% seen once. This sample was taken from a study of neurological immune-mediated disorders. The chain is built from TRBV6-5 and TRBJ2-1; no clear D gene. The sequencing sample was made of PBMCs. The sequence was collected from a woman between 25 and 40 years old with multiple sclerosis. In DNA form, the CDR3 reads TGTGCCAGCAGTCAGTTAGAGGTCTACAATGAGCAGTTCTTC. Translation: CASSQLEVYNEQFF.